This T cell receptor beta chain originates from a study of identical twins. A single record per CDR3 protein comes from TCRdb applying MiXCR to the 5' RACE reads. Of 750,000 to 950,000 distinct CDR3 sequences listed, over 9% are singletons. This clonotype has a handful of counts. Trimming took 1 base from V and 8 from J, leaving 14 bases between them. Per the germline V gene, CDR1 is LGHNA and CDR2 is YNFKEQ. This CDR3 has 14 amino acids. A further study also used this sample, focusing on yellow fever vaccine responses in identical twins.

The gene calls are TRBV4-2 and TRBJ1-1; D is undetermined. Sequencing input: PBMCs. The sequence derives from a woman aged 18-35 years in good health. CDR3 sequence reads: CASSQASQGREAFF. CDR3 bases: TGTGCCAGCAGCCAAGCTTCTCAAGGGCGGGAAGCTTTCTTT.